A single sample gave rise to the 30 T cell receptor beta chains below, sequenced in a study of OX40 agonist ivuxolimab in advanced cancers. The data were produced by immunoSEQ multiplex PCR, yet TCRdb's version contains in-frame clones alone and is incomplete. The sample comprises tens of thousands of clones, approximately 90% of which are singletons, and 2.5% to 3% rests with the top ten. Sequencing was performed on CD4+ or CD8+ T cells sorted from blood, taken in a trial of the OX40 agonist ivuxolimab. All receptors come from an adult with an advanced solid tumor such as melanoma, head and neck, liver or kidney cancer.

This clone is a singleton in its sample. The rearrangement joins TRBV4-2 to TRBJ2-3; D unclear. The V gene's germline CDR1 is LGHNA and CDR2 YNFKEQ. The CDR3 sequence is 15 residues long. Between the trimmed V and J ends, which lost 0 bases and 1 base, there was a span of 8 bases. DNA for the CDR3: TGTGCCAGCAGCCAAGATTTGGCGCGCACAGATACGCAGTATTTT. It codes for CASSQDLARTDTQYF.

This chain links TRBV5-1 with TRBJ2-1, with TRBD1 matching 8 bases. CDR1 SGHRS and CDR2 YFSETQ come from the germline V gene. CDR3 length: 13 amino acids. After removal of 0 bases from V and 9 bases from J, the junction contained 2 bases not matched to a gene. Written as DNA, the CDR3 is TGCGCCAGCAGCTTGGCCACAGGGGGTGAGCAGTTCTTC. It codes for CASSLATGGEQFF. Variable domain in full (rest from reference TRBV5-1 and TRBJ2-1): KAGVTQTPRYLIKTRGQQVTLSCSPISGHRSVSWYQQTPGQGLQFLFEYFSETQRNKGNFPGRFSGRQFSNSRSEMNVSTLELGDSALYLCASSLATGGEQFFGPGTRLTVL.

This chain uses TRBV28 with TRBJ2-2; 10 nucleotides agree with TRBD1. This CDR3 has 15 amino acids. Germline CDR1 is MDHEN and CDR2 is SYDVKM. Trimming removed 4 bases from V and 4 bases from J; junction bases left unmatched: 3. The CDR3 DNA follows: TGTGCCAGCAGTTCGGGACAGGGGACCACCGGGGAGCTGTTTTTT. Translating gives CASSSGQGTTGELFF.

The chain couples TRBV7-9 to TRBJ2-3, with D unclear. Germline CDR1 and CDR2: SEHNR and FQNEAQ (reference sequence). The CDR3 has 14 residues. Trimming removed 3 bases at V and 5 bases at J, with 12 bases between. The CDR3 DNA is TGTGCCAGCAGCTTCGAGAGAGAAGTAGATACGCAGTATTTT. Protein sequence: CASSFEREVDTQYF.

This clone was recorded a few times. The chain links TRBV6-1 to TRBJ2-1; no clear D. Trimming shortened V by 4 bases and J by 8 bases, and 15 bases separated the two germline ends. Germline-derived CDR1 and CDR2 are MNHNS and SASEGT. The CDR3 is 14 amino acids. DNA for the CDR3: TGTGCCAGCAGTGTAGGCGAGATCGTCGATGAGCAGTTCTTC. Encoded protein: CASSVGEIVDEQFF.

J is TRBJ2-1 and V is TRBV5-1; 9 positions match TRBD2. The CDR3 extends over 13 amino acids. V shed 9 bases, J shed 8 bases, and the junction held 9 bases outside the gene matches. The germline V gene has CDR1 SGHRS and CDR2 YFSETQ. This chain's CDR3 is CATRTSESYEQFF. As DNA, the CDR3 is TGCGCCACCCGGACTAGCGAGAGCTATGAGCAGTTCTTC.

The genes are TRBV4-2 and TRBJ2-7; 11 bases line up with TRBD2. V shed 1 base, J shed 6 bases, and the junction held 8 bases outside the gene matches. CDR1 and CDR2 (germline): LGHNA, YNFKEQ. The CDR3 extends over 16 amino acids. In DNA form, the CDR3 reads TGTGCCAGCAGCCAAGCGGGGACTAGCGGAGCCTTCGAGCAGTACTTC. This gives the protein CASSQAGTSGAFEQYF.

The CDR3 loop reads CASSLLIEEQYF. CDR3 bases: TGTGCCAGCAGTTTGCTTATCGAGGAGCAGTACTTC. This sequence joins TRBV28 and TRBJ2-5; D ambiguous. The V and J ends lost 3 bases and 11 bases respectively, with 13 bases between them. Germline V lookup: CDR1 MDHEN, CDR2 SYDVKM. The CDR3 totals 12 residues.

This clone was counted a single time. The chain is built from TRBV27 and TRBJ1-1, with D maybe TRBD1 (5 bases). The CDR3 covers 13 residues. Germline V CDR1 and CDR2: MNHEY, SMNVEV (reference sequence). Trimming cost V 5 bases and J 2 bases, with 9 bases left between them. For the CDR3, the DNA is TGTGCCAGCAGTACCAGGGTTAACACTGAAGCTTTCTTT. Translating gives CASSTRVNTEAFF.

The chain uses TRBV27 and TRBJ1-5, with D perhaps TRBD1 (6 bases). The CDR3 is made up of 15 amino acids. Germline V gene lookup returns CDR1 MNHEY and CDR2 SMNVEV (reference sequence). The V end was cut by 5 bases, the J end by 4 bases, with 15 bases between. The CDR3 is CASSLTRQANQPQHF. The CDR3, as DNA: TGTGCCAGCAGTCTTACTAGACAGGCTAATCAGCCCCAGCATTTT.

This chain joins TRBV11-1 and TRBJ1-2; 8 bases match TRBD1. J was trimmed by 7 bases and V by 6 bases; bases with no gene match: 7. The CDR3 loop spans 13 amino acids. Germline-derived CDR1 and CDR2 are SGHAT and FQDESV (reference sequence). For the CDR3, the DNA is TGTGCCAGCAGTTCACTAGACAGGGGTGGCTACACCTTC. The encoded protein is CASSSLDRGGYTF. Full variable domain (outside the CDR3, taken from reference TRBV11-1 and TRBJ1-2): EAEVAQSPRYKITEKSQAVAFWCDPISGHATLYWYRQILGQGPELLVQFQDESVVDDSQLPKDRFSAERLKGVDSTLKIQPAELGDSAMYLCASSSLDRGGYTFGSGTRLTVV.

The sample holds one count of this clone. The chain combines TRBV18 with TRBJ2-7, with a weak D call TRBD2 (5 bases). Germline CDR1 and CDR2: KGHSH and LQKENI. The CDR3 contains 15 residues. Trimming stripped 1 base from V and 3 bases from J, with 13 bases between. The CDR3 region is CASSPLGHGGYEQYF. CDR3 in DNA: TGTGCCAGCTCACCACTGGGCCACGGAGGCTACGAGCAGTACTTC. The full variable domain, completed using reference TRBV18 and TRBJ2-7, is NAGVMQNPRHLVRRRGQEARLRCSPMKGHSHVYWYRQLPEEGLKFMVYLQKENIIDESGMPKERFSAEFPKEGPSILRIQQVVRGDSAAYFCASSPLGHGGYEQYFGPGTRLTVT.

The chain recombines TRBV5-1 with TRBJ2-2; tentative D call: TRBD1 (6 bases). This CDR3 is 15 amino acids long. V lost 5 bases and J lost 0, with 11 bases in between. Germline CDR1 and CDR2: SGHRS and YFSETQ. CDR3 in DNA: TGCGCCAGCAGTACCGGGACAACGAACACCGGGGAGCTGTTTTTT. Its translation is CASSTGTTNTGELFF.

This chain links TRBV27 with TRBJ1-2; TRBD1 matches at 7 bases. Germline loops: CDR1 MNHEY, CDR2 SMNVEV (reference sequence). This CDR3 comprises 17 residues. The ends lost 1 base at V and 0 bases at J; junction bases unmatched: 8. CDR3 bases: TGTGCCAGCAGTTTATTGATGGGACAGTTAGCTAACTATGGCTACACCTTC. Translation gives CASSLLMGQLANYGYTF.

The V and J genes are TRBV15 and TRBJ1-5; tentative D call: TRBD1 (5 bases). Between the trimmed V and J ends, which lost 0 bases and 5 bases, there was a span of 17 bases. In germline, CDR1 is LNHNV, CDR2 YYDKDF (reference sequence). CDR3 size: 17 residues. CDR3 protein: CATSRDAVATGHQPQHF. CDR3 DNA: TGTGCCACCAGCAGAGATGCCGTAGCTACGGGGCATCAGCCCCAGCATTTT.

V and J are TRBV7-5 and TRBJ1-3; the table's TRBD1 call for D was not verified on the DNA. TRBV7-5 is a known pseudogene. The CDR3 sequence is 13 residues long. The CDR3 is CASSLPDTGTIYF. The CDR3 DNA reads TGTGCCAGCAGCTTACCCGACACAGGCACCATATATTTT.

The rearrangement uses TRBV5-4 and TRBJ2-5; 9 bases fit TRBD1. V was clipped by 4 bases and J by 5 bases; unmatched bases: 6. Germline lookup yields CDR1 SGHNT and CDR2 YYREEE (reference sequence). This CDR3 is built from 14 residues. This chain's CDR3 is CASSLQGAEETQYF. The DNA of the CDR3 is TGTGCCAGCAGCCTACAGGGGGCGGAGGAGACCCAGTACTTC.

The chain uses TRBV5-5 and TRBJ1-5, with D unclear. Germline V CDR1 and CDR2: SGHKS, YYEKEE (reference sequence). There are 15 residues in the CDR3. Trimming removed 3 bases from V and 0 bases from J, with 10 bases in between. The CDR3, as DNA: TGTGCCAGCAGCTCGGACGGATATAGCAATCAGCCCCAGCATTTT. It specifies CASSSDGYSNQPQHF. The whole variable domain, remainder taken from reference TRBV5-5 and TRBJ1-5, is DAGVTQSPTHLIKTRGQQVTLRCSPISGHKSVSWYQQVLGQGPQFIFQYYEKEERGRGNFPDRFSARQFPNYSSELNVNALLLGDSALYLCASSSDGYSNQPQHFGDGTRLSIL.

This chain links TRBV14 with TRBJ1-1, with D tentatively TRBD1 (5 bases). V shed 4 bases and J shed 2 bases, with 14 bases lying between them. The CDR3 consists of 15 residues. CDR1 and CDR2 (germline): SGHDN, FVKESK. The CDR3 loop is CASSPAAGINTEAFF. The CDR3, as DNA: TGTGCCAGCAGCCCCGCGGCAGGGATAAACACTGAAGCTTTCTTT. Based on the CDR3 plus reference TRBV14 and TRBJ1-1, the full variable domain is EAGVTQFPSHSVIEKGQTVTLRCDPISGHDNLYWYRRVMGKEIKFLLHFVKESKQDESGMPNNRFLAERTGGTYSTLKVQPAELEDSGVYFCASSPAAGINTEAFFGQGTRLTVV.

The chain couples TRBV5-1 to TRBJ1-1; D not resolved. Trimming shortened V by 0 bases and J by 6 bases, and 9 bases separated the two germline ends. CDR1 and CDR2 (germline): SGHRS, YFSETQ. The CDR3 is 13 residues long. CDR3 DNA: TGCGCCAGCAGCTTGGGTGGGGTAGCTGAAGCTTTCTTT. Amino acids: CASSLGGVAEAFF.

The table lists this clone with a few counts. CDR3 coding DNA: TGTGCCAGTAGTATCTCTCTAGCGGGGGAGACCTCCTACGAGCAGTACTTC. Translating gives CASSISLAGETSYEQYF. V and J are TRBV19 and TRBJ2-7, with TRBD2 matching 10 bases. The CDR3 extends over 17 amino acids. CDR1 and CDR2 from the germline V gene are LNHDA and SQIVND (reference sequence). Unmatched junction bases numbered 8, after V lost 3 bases and J lost 0 bases.

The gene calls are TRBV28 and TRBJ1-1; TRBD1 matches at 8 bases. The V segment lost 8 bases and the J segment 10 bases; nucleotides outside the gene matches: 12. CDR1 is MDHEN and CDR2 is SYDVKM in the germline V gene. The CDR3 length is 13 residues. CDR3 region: CASLDRGVSRAFF. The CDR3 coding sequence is TGTGCCAGCTTAGACAGGGGAGTAAGTCGAGCTTTCTTT.

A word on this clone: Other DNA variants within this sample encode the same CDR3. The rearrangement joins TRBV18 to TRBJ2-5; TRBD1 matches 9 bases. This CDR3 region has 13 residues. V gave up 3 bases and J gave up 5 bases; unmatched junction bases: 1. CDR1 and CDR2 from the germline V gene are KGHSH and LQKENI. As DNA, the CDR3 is TGTGCCAGCTCACCCGGACAGGGGGAGACCCAGTACTTC. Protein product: CASSPGQGETQYF.

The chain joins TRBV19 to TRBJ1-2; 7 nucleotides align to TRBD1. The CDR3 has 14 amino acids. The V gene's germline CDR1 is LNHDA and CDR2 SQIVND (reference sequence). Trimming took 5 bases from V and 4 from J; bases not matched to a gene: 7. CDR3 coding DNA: TGTGCCAGTAGTGCGACGGGACAGATCTATGGCTACACCTTC. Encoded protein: CASSATGQIYGYTF.

CDR3 nucleotide sequence: TGTGCCAGCAGCCAGAGACCAGGGGGCTACTCCTATAATTCACCCCTCCACTTT. Translated: CASSQRPGGYSYNSPLHF. The chain links TRBV5-5 to TRBJ1-6; 8 positions agree with TRBD1. From germline, CDR1 is SGHKS and CDR2 YYEKEE (reference sequence). The J segment lost 0 bases and the V segment lost 4 bases, leaving 9 bases of the junction unmatched. This CDR3 spans 18 amino acids.

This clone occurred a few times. CDR3 DNA sequence: TGTGCCAGTAGTATCACAGTCGGAATTTCACCCCTCCACTTT. This gives the protein CASSITVGISPLHF. J is TRBJ1-6 and V is TRBV19; D gene uncertain. Germline CDR1 reads LNHDA; CDR2 reads SQIVND (reference sequence). This CDR3 is 14 amino acids long. V was cut by 3 bases and J by 9 bases, with 12 bases left in between.

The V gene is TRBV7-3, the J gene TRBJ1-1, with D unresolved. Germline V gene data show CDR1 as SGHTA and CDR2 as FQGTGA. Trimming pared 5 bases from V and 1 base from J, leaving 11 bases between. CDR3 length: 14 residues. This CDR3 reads CASSTGPQNTEAFF. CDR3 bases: TGTGCCAGCAGCACCGGGCCTCAGAACACTGAAGCTTTCTTT.

CDR3 bases: TGCAGCGTTAATTTCTTACGGAAGAACACTGAAGCTTTCTTT. Amino acid sequence: CSVNFLRKNTEAFF. This chain links TRBV29-1 with TRBJ1-1; D is unclear. The germline V and J ends were trimmed by 5 bases and 1 base, with 14 bases remaining between them. Germline V gene lookup returns CDR1 SQVTM and CDR2 ANQGSEA. This CDR3 has 14 residues.

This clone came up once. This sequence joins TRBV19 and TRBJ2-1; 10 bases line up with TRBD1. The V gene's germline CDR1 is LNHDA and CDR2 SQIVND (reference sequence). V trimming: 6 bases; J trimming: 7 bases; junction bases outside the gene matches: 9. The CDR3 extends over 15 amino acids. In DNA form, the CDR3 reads TGTGCCAGTAGGGCCGAGGGACAGGGGCGAAATGAGCAGTTCTTC. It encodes CASRAEGQGRNEQFF.

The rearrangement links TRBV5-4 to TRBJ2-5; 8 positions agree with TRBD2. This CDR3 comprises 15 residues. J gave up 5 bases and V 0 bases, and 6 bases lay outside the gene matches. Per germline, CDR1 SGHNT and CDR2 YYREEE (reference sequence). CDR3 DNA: TGTGCCAGCAGCTTGGCCGGCGGCGGGGGGGAGACCCAGTACTTC. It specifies CASSLAGGGGETQYF.